This T cell receptor beta chain was identified in a study of blood T cell repertoires in COVID-19. Study as a whole: Sites across the United States, Italy and Spain contributed samples from acute and convalescent COVID-19. Nucleic acid was either cDNA or gDNA, and it came from T cells, B-cell-depleted T cells, or PBMCs.

How the authors handled the data: How many nucleated cells were present was estimated from reference gene primer amplification. Profiling relied on immunoSEQ multiplex PCR, and the TCRdb table lists in-frame clones only, not all of them. V and J calls and clone size follow that table, whereas D and trimming were derived from the DNA. The sample has 150,000 to 200,000 clones, approximately 93% seen once. Seattle-derived patients entered the study during active infection and were followed longitudinally. V gave up 6 bases and J gave up 9 bases, with 18 bases separating them. The CDR3 has 15 residues. Germline CDR1 reads SNHLY; CDR2 reads FYNNEI.

This TCR came from an older woman with COVID-19, enrolled during active disease. Sequenced input: peripheral blood. The rearrangement links TRBV2 to TRBJ1-6; D ambiguous. The chain's CDR3 is CASRLRGAGISPLHF. The CDR3 coding sequence is TGTGCCAGCAGGTTACGTGGCGCGGGGATTTCACCCCTCCACTTT.